This T cell receptor (beta chain) was profiled in a study of CD8+ T cells in alopecia areata. Study at large: Oral tofacitinib (5 to 10 mg twice daily) was administered to treated patients.

Sampling of alopecia areata patients yielded lesional scalp punch biopsies as well as peripheral blood. The sorting of PBMCs gave CD4+ and CD8+ T cells. cDNA prepared by RNA extraction and subsequent reverse transcription served as the template for sequencing. Some clones are missing from TCRdb's copy, which holds only in-frame ones; the method was immunoSEQ multiplex PCR. The sample consists of about 150,000 clones, 40% to 60% of them appearing once. Study-level results: Sharing of TCR sequences between patients (possibly for HLA-related reasons) was less clear than in mice.

For this clone: Antigen: not known.

V was pared by 8 bases and J by 6 bases, with 11 bases between. The CDR3 loop spans 11 amino acids. Germline V CDR1 and CDR2: SQVTM, ANQGSEA. The sequence came from a human donor with alopecia areata. The rearrangement joins TRBV29-1 to TRBJ2-1; no firm D call. Material: CD8+ T cells sorted from blood, obtained at week 0. The CDR3 protein is CSFMIGNEQFF. As DNA, the CDR3 is TGCAGCTTTATGATTGGCAATGAGCAGTTCTTC.